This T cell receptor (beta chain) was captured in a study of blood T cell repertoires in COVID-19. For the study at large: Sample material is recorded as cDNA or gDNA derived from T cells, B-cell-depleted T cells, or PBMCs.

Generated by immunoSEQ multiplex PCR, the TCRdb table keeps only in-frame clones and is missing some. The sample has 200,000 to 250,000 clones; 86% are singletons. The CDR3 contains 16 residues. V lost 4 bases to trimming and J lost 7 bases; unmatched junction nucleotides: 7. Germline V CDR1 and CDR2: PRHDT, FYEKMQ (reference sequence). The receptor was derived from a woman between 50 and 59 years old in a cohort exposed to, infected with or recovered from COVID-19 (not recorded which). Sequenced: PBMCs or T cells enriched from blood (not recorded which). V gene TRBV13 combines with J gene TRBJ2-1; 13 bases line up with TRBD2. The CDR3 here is CASSSLGLAGVNEQFF. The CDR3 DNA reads TGTGCCAGCAGCTCCCTCGGACTAGCGGGGGTAAATGAGCAGTTCTTC. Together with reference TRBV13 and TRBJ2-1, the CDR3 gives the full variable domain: AAGVIQSPRHLIKEKRETATLKCYPIPRHDTVYWYQQGPGQDPQFLISFYEKMQSDKGSIPDRFSAQQFSDYHSELNMSSLELGDSALYFCASSSLGLAGVNEQFFGPGTRLTVL.